The rows below give T cell receptor beta chains drawn from one sample of a study of blood T cells in healthy people across ages. TCRdb itself ran the 5' RACE reads through MiXCR, one entry per CDR3 protein. The sample shows fewer than 2,000,000 distinct CDR3 sequences, 35% to 50% of them seen only once. Input material: blood. The receptors stem from a human donor in good health. The conserved cysteine and the conserved F or W are not part of the CDR3 here.

TRBV7-9	TRBJ1-1	ASSFSGENTEAF
TRBV5-1	TRBJ2-7	ASATGGLLYEQY
TRBV11-3	TRBJ2-2	ASSLTGRLAGGDINTGELF
TRBV28	TRBJ1-1	ASSPPGTGYTEAF
TRBV10-3	TRBJ1-2	ATSPDRSRPLNYGYT
TRBV9	TRBJ2-5	ASSPGISRETQY
TRBV7-2	TRBJ2-3	ASSVRNLYTQY
TRBV20-1	TRBJ1-3	SARKGNSGNTIY
TRBV2	TRBJ2-3	ASSPVQPDTQY
TRBV9	TRBJ2-2	ASSVGDRQTGELF
TRBV5-6	.	ASSSTGGLYEQY
TRBV7-9	TRBJ2-3	ASSLSQAELYTDTQY
TRBV12-3/TRBV12-4	TRBJ1-2	ASSPRVRGGLGGYT
TRBV29-1	TRBJ1-1	SVVGLRAGTEAF
TRBV7-2	TRBJ1-5	ASSSQTDRPQH
TRBV7-2	TRBJ1-1	ASSFRGRGVFRAF
TRBV7-2	TRBJ2-1	ASSKRSSSYNEQF
TRBV7-2	TRBJ2-1	ASGGARNEQF
TRBV6-6	TRBJ2-1	ASTGGGAGEYNEQF
TRBV3-1	TRBJ2-3	ASSQVPGTRKGSDTQY
TRBV7-9	TRBJ1-3	ASSLLGRDDGNTIY
TRBV7-9	TRBJ2-3	ASSPLAGGRVTDTQY
TRBV10-3	TRBJ2-7	AISEDRGPLKQY
TRBV11-2	TRBJ1-2	ASSLGKQGTYYGYT